These T cell receptor beta chains were read from a single sample in a study of blood T cell repertoires in COVID-19. Here immunoSEQ multiplex PCR was the method, and the copy in TCRdb shows in-frame clones only, minus some. Of hundreds of thousands of clones listed, around nine tenths are singletons. The source material was peripheral blood. Every receptor here comes from a human donor in a cohort sampled during active COVID-19. CDR3s include the opening cysteine and the closing phenylalanine or tryptophan. D genes are given only for firm matches. Clone size is given for some rows only: seen once, a few or many times, or a class if the clone is expanded.

D: TRBD1; size: .; J: TRBJ1-3; V: TRBV5-1; CDR3: CASSITGASGNTIYF; DNA: TGCGCCAGCAGCATTACAGGGGCCTCTGGAAACACCATATATTTT
D: .; size: .; J: TRBJ2-1; V: TRBV7-9; CDR3: CASSPTAGEQFF; DNA: TGTGCCAGCAGCCCGACAGCGGGTGAGCAGTTCTTC
D: .; size: .; J: TRBJ2-5; V: TRBV5-1; CDR3: CASSFGGFETQYF; DNA: TGCGCCAGCAGCTTTGGGGGGTTTGAGACCCAGTACTTC
D: TRBD1; size: once; J: TRBJ1-6; V: TRBV19; CDR3: CASSIAGGSGNSPLHF; DNA: TGTGCCAGTAGTATTGCAGGGGGCTCCGGTAATTCACCCCTCCACTTT
D: TRBD1; size: .; J: TRBJ2-2; V: TRBV5-6; CDR3: CASSSQGFGELFF; DNA: TGTGCCAGCAGTTCACAGGGGTTCGGGGAGCTGTTTTTT
D: .; size: .; J: TRBJ2-2; V: TRBV9; CDR3: CASARDTGELFF; DNA: TGTGCCAGCGCCCGAGACACCGGGGAGCTGTTTTTT
D: TRBD1; size: .; J: TRBJ1-6; V: TRBV6-1; CDR3: CASSVLGQGGYNSPLHF; DNA: TGTGCCAGCAGTGTCTTAGGACAGGGTGGATATAATTCACCCCTCCACTTT
D: TRBD1; size: .; J: TRBJ2-3; V: TRBV6-6; CDR3: CASQVQGARTDTQYF; DNA: TGTGCCAGTCAGGTACAGGGGGCGCGCACAGATACGCAGTATTTT
D: .; size: .; J: TRBJ1-6; V: TRBV7-6; CDR3: CASSLTTGPTRNSPLHF; DNA: TGTGCCAGCAGCTTAACGACTGGCCCCACCAGAAATTCACCCCTCCACTTT
D: .; size: .; J: TRBJ1-5; V: TRBV5-1; CDR3: CASPPRDTENNQPQHF; DNA: TGCGCCAGCCCCCCGAGGGACACCGAAAATAATCAGCCCCAGCATTTT
D: TRBD2; size: .; J: TRBJ2-2; V: TRBV11-1; CDR3: CASSANPGAGAGELFF; DNA: TGTGCCAGCAGCGCCAACCCCGGGGCGGGGGCCGGGGAGCTGTTTTTT
D: TRBD1; size: .; J: TRBJ1-5; V: TRBV6-2/TRBV6-3; CDR3: CASSYDRGAGYQPQHF; DNA: TGTGCCAGCAGCTATGACAGGGGCGCAGGTTATCAGCCCCAGCATTTT
D: .; size: .; J: TRBJ2-1; V: TRBV10-3; CDR3: CAIMSSYNEQFF; DNA: TGTGCCATCATGAGCTCCTACAATGAGCAGTTCTTC
D: .; size: .; J: TRBJ1-3; V: TRBV2; CDR3: CASSEGRDGNTIYF; DNA: TGTGCCAGCAGTGAAGGGAGGGATGGAAACACCATATATTTT
D: TRBD2; size: .; J: TRBJ2-5; V: TRBV5-4; CDR3: CASSPPGGETQYF; DNA: TGTGCCAGCAGCCCTCCGGGGGGGGAGACCCAGTACTTC
D: TRBD1; size: .; J: TRBJ2-7; V: TRBV7-9; CDR3: CASSPGTGLSEQYF; DNA: TGTGCCAGCAGCCCCGGGACAGGGTTATCAGAGCAGTACTTC
D: TRBD1; size: .; J: TRBJ2-7; V: TRBV28; CDR3: CASRPFTGGPSYEQYF; DNA: TGTGCCAGCAGACCCTTTACAGGGGGCCCGTCCTACGAGCAGTACTTC
D: TRBD1; size: .; J: TRBJ2-7; V: TRBV24-1; CDR3: CATSDPTGSYEQYF; DNA: TGTGCCACCAGTGACCCGACAGGGAGCTACGAGCAGTACTTC
D: .; size: once; J: TRBJ1-2; V: TRBV30; CDR3: CAWRPGHSKGYGYTF; DNA: TGTGCCTGGAGGCCGGGACACTCGAAGGGATATGGCTACACCTTC
D: .; size: .; J: TRBJ1-4; V: TRBV7-8; CDR3: CASSLAGGHEKLFF; DNA: TGTGCCAGCAGCTTAGCAGGAGGGCATGAAAAACTGTTTTTT
D: .; size: .; J: TRBJ2-1; V: TRBV2; CDR3: CASSEFRDNEQFF; DNA: TGTGCCAGCAGTGAATTTAGAGACAATGAGCAGTTCTTC
D: .; size: .; J: TRBJ2-5; V: TRBV6-5; CDR3: CASQNGQGMETQYF; DNA: TGTGCCAGCCAGAATGGGCAGGGTATGGAGACCCAGTACTTC
D: .; size: .; J: TRBJ1-4; V: TRBV19; CDR3: CASSGLTGATNEKLFF; DNA: TGTGCCAGTAGTGGCCTCACAGGCGCAACTAATGAAAAACTGTTTTTT
D: .; size: .; J: TRBJ1-2; V: TRBV12-3/TRBV12-4; CDR3: CASSFRDTYGYTF; DNA: TGTGCCAGCAGTTTTCGGGATACTTATGGCTACACCTTC
D: TRBD1; size: .; J: TRBJ2-2; V: TRBV18; CDR3: CASSRWTGDTGELFF; DNA: TGTGCCAGCTCACGTTGGACAGGAGACACCGGGGAGCTGTTTTTT
D: TRBD2; size: .; J: TRBJ2-1; V: TRBV30; CDR3: CAWSPGRDNEQFF; DNA: TGTGCCTGGAGTCCGGGGAGGGATAATGAGCAGTTCTTC
D: .; size: once; J: TRBJ2-3; V: TRBV4-1; CDR3: CASTPQGLSTDTQYF; DNA: TGCGCCAGCACCCCCCAGGGACTTAGCACAGATACGCAGTATTTT
D: TRBD2; size: once; J: TRBJ2-7; V: TRBV5-4; CDR3: CASSLREGSGHYYEQYF; DNA: TGTGCCAGCAGCCTGCGGGAGGGTAGCGGGCATTACTACGAGCAGTACTTC
D: .; size: .; J: TRBJ1-1; V: TRBV19; CDR3: CASSTRGGTEAFF; DNA: TGTGCCAGTAGTACCAGGGGCGGGACTGAAGCTTTCTTT
D: .; size: .; J: TRBJ2-3; V: TRBV30; CDR3: CAWSRGRDLQYF; DNA: TGTGCCTGGTCCCGAGGCCGGGATCTGCAGTATTTT
D: TRBD1; size: .; J: TRBJ1-1; V: TRBV11-3; CDR3: CASSITTRGQAFF; DNA: TGTGCCAGCAGCATAACGACCAGGGGGCAGGCTTTCTTT
D: .; size: .; J: TRBJ1-6; V: TRBV6-5; CDR3: CASSPGNSPLHF; DNA: TGTGCCAGCAGTCCAGGGAATTCACCCCTCCACTTT
D: TRBD2; size: .; J: TRBJ2-7; V: TRBV15; CDR3: CATSRESGSPYEQYF; DNA: TGTGCCACCAGCAGAGAGAGCGGGAGCCCCTACGAGCAGTACTTC
D: TRBD1; size: .; J: TRBJ1-2; V: TRBV3-1/TRBV3-2; CDR3: CASSLPGQGANYGYTF; DNA: TGTGCCAGCAGCCTCCCCGGACAGGGGGCCAACTATGGCTACACCTTC
D: TRBD1; size: .; J: TRBJ1-2; V: TRBV19; CDR3: CATVLRTGRGYGYTF; DNA: TGTGCCACCGTGCTTCGGACAGGGAGAGGCTATGGCTACACCTTC
D: .; size: .; J: TRBJ2-5; V: TRBV7-3; CDR3: CASSPNARGASETQYF; DNA: TGTGCCAGCAGCCCAAACGCCAGGGGCGCCTCGGAGACCCAGTACTTC
D: TRBD1; size: .; J: TRBJ1-2; V: TRBV29-1; CDR3: CSVGEPGQGGRGYTF; DNA: TGCAGCGTTGGGGAACCGGGACAGGGTGGCCGAGGCTACACCTTC
D: .; size: .; J: TRBJ2-7; V: TRBV5-1; CDR3: CASSLEWGRKEQYF; DNA: TGCGCCAGCAGCTTGGAATGGGGGAGGAAGGAGCAGTACTTC
D: .; size: .; J: TRBJ2-7; V: TRBV5-5; CDR3: CASSLAVLSYEQYF; DNA: TGTGCCAGCAGCTTGGCGGTACTCTCCTACGAGCAGTACTTC
D: .; size: .; J: TRBJ2-1; V: TRBV30; CDR3: CAWSVRRARSSYNEQFF; DNA: TGTGCCTGGAGTGTACGGCGGGCTCGGAGCTCCTACAATGAGCAGTTCTTC
D: .; size: once; J: TRBJ1-2; V: TRBV27; CDR3: CASSYHRDLYGYTF; DNA: TGTGCCAGCAGTTACCACAGAGACCTCTATGGCTACACCTTC
D: .; size: .; J: TRBJ1-2; V: TRBV27; CDR3: CASAGGLGYGYTF; DNA: TGTGCCAGCGCCGGGGGGCTGGGCTATGGCTACACCTTC
D: .; size: .; J: TRBJ1-5; V: TRBV9; CDR3: CASSVSGQPNQPQHF; DNA: TGTGCCAGCAGTGTATCCGGACAGCCCAATCAGCCCCAGCATTTT
D: TRBD1; size: .; J: TRBJ1-3; V: TRBV18; CDR3: CASSPDVDRVSGNTIYF; DNA: TGTGCCAGCTCACCGGATGTGGACAGGGTCTCTGGAAACACCATATATTTT
D: .; size: .; J: TRBJ1-2; V: TRBV7-9; CDR3: CASSLSDSDGGYTF; DNA: TGTGCCAGCAGCTTATCCGACAGCGATGGCGGCTACACCTTC
D: .; size: .; J: TRBJ2-7; V: TRBV28; CDR3: CASSLGGSSAEQYF; DNA: TGTGCCAGCAGTTTAGGGGGTTCTAGCGCCGAGCAGTACTTC
D: TRBD1; size: .; J: TRBJ1-2; V: TRBV19; CDR3: CASRGDRGRGYGYTF; DNA: TGTGCCAGTAGAGGGGACAGGGGGCGAGGCTATGGCTACACCTTC
D: .; size: .; J: TRBJ1-2; V: TRBV2; CDR3: CASRAGSDGDGYTF; DNA: TGTGCCAGCAGAGCAGGGTCGGATGGCGATGGCTACACCTTC
D: TRBD1; size: .; J: TRBJ2-1; V: TRBV15; CDR3: CATSRDRGLSYNEQFF; DNA: TGTGCCACCAGCAGAGACAGGGGGCTCTCCTACAATGAGCAGTTCTTC